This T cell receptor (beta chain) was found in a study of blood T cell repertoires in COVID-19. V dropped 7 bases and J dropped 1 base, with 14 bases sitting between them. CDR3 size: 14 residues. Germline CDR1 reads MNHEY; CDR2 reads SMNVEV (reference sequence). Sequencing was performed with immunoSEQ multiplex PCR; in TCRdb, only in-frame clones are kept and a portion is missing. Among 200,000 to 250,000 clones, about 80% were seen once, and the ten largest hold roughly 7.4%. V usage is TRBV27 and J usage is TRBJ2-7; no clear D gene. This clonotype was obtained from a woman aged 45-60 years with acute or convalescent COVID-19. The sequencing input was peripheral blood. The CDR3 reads CASTPLGSSYEQYF. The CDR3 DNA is TGTGCCAGCACCCCTTTGGGCAGTTCCTACGAGCAGTACTTC.